Each of the 12 T cell receptor beta chains below was sequenced from the same sample in a study of OX40 agonist ivuxolimab in advanced cancers. Libraries were prepared by immunoSEQ multiplex PCR; TCRdb keeps only in-frame clonotypes and omits some of them. The table records 110,000 or so clones, roughly 90% of them present only once. Sample: CD4+ or CD8+ T cells sorted from blood, taken in a trial of the OX40 agonist ivuxolimab. The source is an adult with an advanced solid tumor such as melanoma, head and neck, liver or kidney cancer.

The chain is built from TRBV28 and TRBJ2-4; D is uncertain. This CDR3 is built from 12 residues. V shed 2 bases and J shed 5 bases, with 4 bases lying between them. Germline lookup yields CDR1 MDHEN and CDR2 SYDVKM. The CDR3: CASSLQENIQYF. Written as DNA, the CDR3 is TGTGCCAGCAGTTTACAGGAAAACATTCAGTACTTC. Together with reference TRBV28 and TRBJ2-4, the CDR3 gives the full variable domain: DVKVTQSSRYLVKRTGEKVFLECVQDMDHENMFWYRQDPGLGLRLIYFSYDVKMKEKGDIPEGYSVSREKKERFSLILESASTNQTSMYLCASSLQENIQYFGAGTRLSVL.

The chain employs TRBV10-1 and TRBJ1-1; TRBD1 is a possible D gene (5 bases). The V gene's germline CDR1 is WNHNN and CDR2 SYGVQD (reference sequence). The CDR3 runs to 13 residues. The V end was cut by 6 bases, the J end by 2 bases, with 10 bases between. The CDR3 nucleotides read TGCGCCAGCAGACTCGACAGAAACACTGAAGCTTTCTTT. Its protein is CASRLDRNTEAFF.

The V gene is TRBV5-4, the J gene TRBJ1-2, with D perhaps matching TRBD1 (5 bases). This CDR3 is built from 14 residues. V was shortened by 0 bases and J by 4 bases, with 10 bases between the two germline ends. Germline CDR1 and CDR2: SGHNT and YYREEE (reference sequence). CDR3 DNA sequence: TGTGCCAGCAGCTTGGAAGCGGGGGGCTATGGCTACACCTTC. Amino acids: CASSLEAGGYGYTF.

The gene calls are TRBV4-1 and TRBJ2-1, with D tentatively TRBD1 (6 bases). CDR1 is MGHRA and CDR2 is YSYEKL in the germline V gene. The CDR3 extends over 14 amino acids. V was cut by 0 bases and J by 12 bases, with 15 bases left in between. Here the CDR3 DNA reads TGCGCCAGCAGCCAAGATCTTTCAGGGGAAGGGCAGTTCTTC. It is translated as CASSQDLSGEGQFF.

A word on this clone: The junction departs from the called germline gene at one end, perhaps through a read error. The rearrangement joins TRBV6-5 to TRBJ1-1; D might be TRBD1 (6 bases). The CDR3 loop spans 14 amino acids. Germline lookup yields CDR1 MNHEY and CDR2 SVGAGI. The chain's CDR3 is CASKGGVGYTEVFF. The CDR3 DNA sequence: TGTGCCAGCAAAGGGGGAGTCGGATACACTGAAGTTTTCTTT.

The gene calls are TRBV6-6 and TRBJ1-3; D remains ambiguous. V lost 6 bases, J lost 0 bases, and 6 bases lay in between. The CDR3 covers 13 residues. Per germline, CDR1 MNHNY and CDR2 SVGAGI (reference sequence). CDR3 DNA sequence: TGTGCCAGCAGGCAGAGCTCTGGAAACACCATATATTTT. Translated, it gives CASRQSSGNTIYF.

The chain couples TRBV9 to TRBJ1-2, with D hard to call. CDR1 is SGDLS and CDR2 is YYNGEE in the germline V gene. V was pared by 0 bases and J by 8 bases, with 20 bases between. This CDR3 is built from 16 residues. The CDR3 reads CASSVDADGLDYGYTF. DNA of the CDR3: TGTGCCAGCAGCGTAGATGCGGACGGCCTCGATTACGGCTACACCTTC.

This rearrangement joins TRBV7-9 to TRBJ2-6; TRBD1 matches 9 bases. Trimming cost V 6 bases and J 0 bases; bases outside gene matches: 3. Germline V gene sequence: CDR1 SEHNR, CDR2 FQNEAQ (reference sequence). The CDR3 spans 16 residues. The CDR3 is CASRPTGGSGANVLTF. CDR3 bases: TGTGCCAGCAGACCGACAGGGGGCTCTGGGGCCAACGTCCTGACTTTC.

The chain employs TRBV19 and TRBJ2-7, with 7 bases identical to TRBD1. CDR1 LNHDA and CDR2 SQIVND come from the germline V gene (reference sequence). The CDR3 is made up of 14 amino acids. The junction had 10 bases not matched to a gene; V was cut back by 8 bases and J by 3 bases. This chain's CDR3 is CASSNRGPVYEQYF. CDR3 DNA sequence: TGTGCCAGTTCCAATAGGGGGCCCGTCTACGAGCAGTACTTC. The entire variable domain, with the rest obtained from reference TRBV19 and TRBJ2-7, is as follows: DGGITQSPKYLFRKEGQNVTLSCEQNLNHDAMYWYRQDPGQGLRLIYYSQIVNDFQKGDIAEGYSVSREKKESFPLTVTSAQKNPTAFYLCASSNRGPVYEQYFGPGTRLTVT.

This sequence joins TRBV30 and TRBJ2-7; TRBD1 matches 9 bases. This CDR3 spans 15 amino acids. Trimming at V came to 3 bases and at J to 5 bases, leaving 11 bases not matched to a gene. Germline V gene data show CDR1 as GTSNPN and CDR2 as SVGIG (reference sequence). The CDR3 here is CAWRPPGQGRHEQYF. CDR3 sequence (DNA): TGTGCCTGGAGACCTCCGGGACAGGGACGGCACGAGCAGTACTTC.

The V and J genes are TRBV6-1 and TRBJ2-7; weak D call: TRBD2 (7 bases). The CDR3 runs to 14 residues. Between the trimmed V and J ends, which lost 10 bases and 2 bases, there was a span of 18 bases. CDR1 and CDR2 from the germline V gene are MNHNS and SASEGT. CDR3 nucleotides: TGTGCCACCCGATTGGGGGGGCTTACCTACGAGCAGTACTTC. Its protein product is CATRLGGLTYEQYF.

The rearrangement joins TRBV2 to TRBJ2-1; D remains unclear. This CDR3 is 13 amino acids long. The germline V gene encodes CDR1 SNHLY and CDR2 FYNNEI. V was shortened by 3 bases and J by 13 bases, with 16 bases between the two germline ends. In DNA form, the CDR3 reads TGTGCCAGCAGTGATGGGCCCCCCTTAGGACAGTTCTTC. It yields the protein CASSDGPPLGQFF.